These 32 T cell receptor beta chains share one sample of origin, sequenced in a study of shared clonotypes between healthy human individuals. Method: immunoSEQ multiplex PCR; TCRdb's copy keeps in-frame clones and lacks some. The repertoire holds over a million clones, around 78% seen once, with approximately 0.5% in the top ten. Specimen: memory CD4+ T cells from PBMCs. Noted subset: CD45RA-negative fraction. The receptors shown here come from a man younger than 35 in good health. Some clones in this sample may be carry-over from other donors' samples.

The chain employs TRBV4-1 and TRBJ2-1; D possibly corresponds to TRBD1 (6 bases). Germline V CDR1 and CDR2: MGHRA, YSYEKL. Trimming pared 4 bases from V and 4 bases from J, leaving 14 bases between. The CDR3 is 15 amino acids. The chain's CDR3 is CASSPSGQIYNEQFF. Written as DNA, the CDR3 is TGCGCCAGCAGCCCCTCGGGACAAATTTACAATGAGCAGTTCTTC.

This clone was found many times. This chain uses TRBV4-1 with TRBJ1-2, with a weak D call TRBD1 (6 bases). The V end lost 1 base, the J end lost 13 bases, and 22 bases lay between the germline ends. The CDR3 runs to 15 residues. Germline V gene lookup returns CDR1 MGHRA and CDR2 YSYEKL. This CDR3 is CASSQGGLKEVQGTF. The CDR3 region has the DNA TGCGCCAGCAGCCAAGGGGGGCTAAAAGAGGTACAGGGCACCTTC.

V usage is TRBV30 and J usage is TRBJ2-3; 11 bases agree with TRBD2. After removal of 4 bases from V and 4 bases from J, the junction contained 7 bases not matched to a gene. The CDR3 loop spans 15 amino acids. CDR1 GTSNPN and CDR2 SVGIG come from the germline V gene (reference sequence). CDR3 sequence: CAWNSGRAMSDTQYF. CDR3 nucleotide sequence: TGTGCCTGGAATAGCGGGAGGGCCATGTCAGATACGCAGTATTTT.

This chain links TRBV10-1 with TRBJ1-2; maybe TRBD1 (5 bases). V dropped 11 bases and J dropped 7 bases, with 26 bases sitting between them. The CDR3 totals 15 residues. The germline CDR1 and CDR2 sequences are WNHNN and SYGVQD (reference sequence). The CDR3 sequence: CAHTPGRFLEVGYTF. In DNA form, the CDR3 reads TGCGCCCATACTCCGGGACGGTTCCTAGAGGTTGGCTACACCTTC.

J is TRBJ2-7 and V is TRBV25-1; no reliable D call. This CDR3 region has 14 residues. With 2 bases removed from V and 1 base from J, the gap between germline ends came to 9 bases. CDR1 MGHDK and CDR2 SYGVNS come from the germline V gene. This chain's CDR3 is CASSENTVSYEQYF. CDR3 sequence (DNA): TGTGCCAGCAGTGAAAACACGGTGTCCTACGAGCAGTACTTC.

The genes are TRBV28 and TRBJ2-1, with unresolved D. The germline CDR1 and CDR2 sequences are MDHEN and SYDVKM. V was cut by 6 bases and J by 9 bases, with 9 bases left in between. The CDR3 is made up of 11 amino acids. The CDR3 sequence: CASRAISEQFF. The CDR3 DNA is TGTGCCAGCAGGGCGATCTCTGAGCAGTTCTTC.

V and J are TRBV5-4 and TRBJ2-3, with TRBD2 as a possible D gene (5 bases). Germline assignment: CDR1 SGHNT and CDR2 YYREEE (reference sequence). This CDR3 has 15 amino acids. Trimming cost V 4 bases and J 4 bases, with 16 bases left between them. The CDR3 is CASSPGVLMADTQYF. DNA for the CDR3: TGTGCCAGCAGCCCCGGGGTACTAATGGCAGATACGCAGTATTTT.

This rearrangement joins TRBV6-1 to TRBJ2-5, with 8 bases identical to TRBD1. This CDR3 is built from 15 residues. CDR1 is MNHNS, CDR2 SASEGT, per germline. The V segment lost 4 bases and the J segment 4 bases; nucleotides outside the gene matches: 8. The CDR3: CASSGRQGRGETQYF. The CDR3 DNA reads TGTGCCAGCAGTGGCCGACAGGGGAGAGGAGAGACCCAGTACTTC.

V is TRBV4-2 and J is TRBJ2-1; D possibly corresponds to TRBD2 (5 bases). Germline loops: CDR1 LGHNA, CDR2 YNFKEQ. V lost 5 bases to trimming and J lost 0 bases, with 11 bases between them. The CDR3 runs 15 residues. CDR3 bases: TGTGCCAGCAGCAAGGACTTGAGCTCCTACAATGAGCAGTTCTTC. This translates into CASSKDLSSYNEQFF.

The chain couples TRBV30 to TRBJ2-1, with D hard to call. The germline V gene has CDR1 GTSNPN and CDR2 SVGIG (reference sequence). The CDR3 contains 11 residues. The V end was cut by 5 bases, the J end by 3 bases, with 5 bases between. The CDR3 loop reads CAWDNYNEQFF. The CDR3 coding sequence is TGTGCCTGGGATAACTACAATGAGCAGTTCTTC.

The chain couples TRBV7-9 to TRBJ1-2; no firm D call. The length of the CDR3 is 14 residues. Per germline, CDR1 SEHNR and CDR2 FQNEAQ (reference sequence). Trimming stripped 4 bases from V and 8 bases from J, with 17 bases between. In DNA form, the CDR3 reads TGTGCCAGCAGCTCCCCCCAGCCGGCGGGAGGCTACACCTTC. Translating it yields CASSSPQPAGGYTF.

The chain couples TRBV28 to TRBJ2-2; the D is unclear. The CDR3 totals 12 residues. The germline V gene has CDR1 MDHEN and CDR2 SYDVKM. The CDR3 DNA reads as TGTCCCCCAAGAGAGAACACCGGGGAGCTGTTTTTT. It translates to CPPRENTGELFF.

At least ten counts were recorded for this clone. The gene calls are TRBV6-5 and TRBJ1-3; 7 bases fit TRBD1. V was clipped by 5 bases and J by 4 bases; unmatched bases: 2. Germline-derived CDR1 and CDR2 are MNHEY and SVGAGI. This CDR3 contains 13 residues. The CDR3 is CASSPRGGNTIYF. CDR3 sequence (DNA): TGTGCCAGCAGTCCCAGGGGGGGAAACACCATATATTTT.

This chain uses TRBV28 with TRBJ2-7; D is perhaps TRBD2 (5 bases). V was clipped by 6 bases and J by 2 bases, with 17 bases between them. The CDR3 covers 15 residues. Germline CDR1 and CDR2: MDHEN and SYDVKM. The CDR3 nucleotides are TGTGCCAGCAGGTCTTTCGGAGGCCCCACCTACGAGCAGTACTTC. Translation gives CASRSFGGPTYEQYF.

The chain carries TRBV5-1 and TRBJ1-3; a possible D gene is TRBD1 (5 bases). The V end lost 4 bases, the J end lost 1 base, and 9 bases lay between the germline ends. Germline loops: CDR1 SGHRS, CDR2 YFSETQ. The CDR3 consists of 14 residues. This CDR3 reads CASSRDVSGNTIYF. The CDR3 DNA reads as TGCGCCAGCAGCCGGGACGTATCTGGAAACACCATATATTTT.

V usage is TRBV7-9 and J usage is TRBJ1-1; maybe TRBD1 (6 bases). The germline V gene encodes CDR1 SEHNR and CDR2 FQNEAQ (reference sequence). Trimming removed 0 bases at V and 0 bases at J, with 11 bases between. The CDR3 totals 16 residues. CDR3 region: CASSLAGAGVNTEAFF. The CDR3 DNA is TGTGCCAGCAGCTTAGCGGGGGCAGGGGTGAACACTGAAGCTTTCTTT. The full variable domain, completed using reference TRBV7-9 and TRBJ1-1, is DTGVSQNPRHKITKRGQNVTFRCDPISEHNRLYWYRQTLGQGPEFLTYFQNEAQLEKSRLLSDRFSAERPKGSFSTLEIQRTEQGDSAMYLCASSLAGAGVNTEAFFGQGTRLTVV.

The genes are TRBV9 and TRBJ2-3; D not certain. The germline CDR1 and CDR2 sequences are SGDLS and YYNGEE. The V end was cut by 4 bases, the J end by 3 bases, with 9 bases between. This CDR3 has 13 residues. The DNA for the CDR3 is TGTGCCAGCAGCCGACTGTTTACAGATACGCAGTATTTT. This gives the protein CASSRLFTDTQYF.

The V and J genes are TRBV28 and TRBJ1-5; TRBD1 matches at 8 bases. There are 16 residues in the CDR3. With V trimmed by 4 bases and J by 1 base, 6 bases remained unmatched. Germline V CDR1 and CDR2: MDHEN, SYDVKM. The CDR3 spells CASSSQGATSNQPQHF. The CDR3 coding sequence is TGTGCCAGCAGTTCGCAGGGGGCTACGAGCAATCAGCCCCAGCATTTT. Together with reference TRBV28 and TRBJ1-5, the CDR3 gives the full variable domain: DVKVTQSSRYLVKRTGEKVFLECVQDMDHENMFWYRQDPGLGLRLIYFSYDVKMKEKGDIPEGYSVSREKKERFSLILESASTNQTSMYLCASSSQGATSNQPQHFGDGTRLSIL.

The rearrangement uses TRBV2 and TRBJ2-3, with 9 bases fitting TRBD2. The V gene end was trimmed by 8 bases and the J gene end by 0 bases; junction bases not matched to a gene: 3. The germline V gene encodes CDR1 SNHLY and CDR2 FYNNEI. The CDR3 sequence is 14 residues long. CDR3: CASGSGRSTDTQYF. The CDR3 nucleotides are TGTGCCAGCGGGAGCGGGAGGAGCACAGATACGCAGTATTTT.

The J gene is TRBJ1-1, the V gene TRBV11-3, with D uncertain. V was clipped by 1 base and J by 3 bases, with 6 bases between them. Germline-derived CDR1 and CDR2 are SGHNT and YENEEA. The CDR3 length is 13 residues. CDR3 sequence: CASSLGSDTEAFF. The CDR3, as DNA: TGTGCCAGCAGCTTAGGGTCGGACACTGAAGCTTTCTTT.

This chain uses TRBV19 with TRBJ1-2; TRBD1 matches 8 bases. V lost 4 bases, J lost 4 bases, and 5 bases stayed unmatched. Germline V lookup: CDR1 LNHDA, CDR2 SQIVND (reference sequence). The CDR3 length is 14 residues. CDR3 nucleotide sequence: TGTGCCAGTAGTACCAGGACAGGGCTCTATGGCTACACCTTC. Its protein is CASSTRTGLYGYTF.

The chain employs TRBV28 and TRBJ1-5, with TRBD1 matching 8 bases. The CDR3 loop spans 16 amino acids. The germline CDR1 and CDR2 sequences are MDHEN and SYDVKM. V was clipped by 1 base and J by 2 bases; unmatched bases: 4. The CDR3 nucleotides are TGTGCCAGCAGTTTATCGGACAGGGCCCGCAATCAGCCCCAGCATTTT. Translation: CASSLSDRARNQPQHF.

This clone has only one observation. This chain uses TRBV18 with TRBJ2-1, with D hard to call. V was cut by 4 bases and J by 7 bases, with 14 bases left in between. Looked up from germline, CDR1 is KGHSH and CDR2 is LQKENI. The CDR3 extends over 14 amino acids. The CDR3 loop is CASSLDHRQNEQFF. The DNA of the CDR3 is TGTGCCAGCTCACTCGATCACAGACAAAATGAGCAGTTCTTC. Supplemented by reference TRBV18 and TRBJ2-1, the full variable domain reads NAGVMQNPRHLVRRRGQEARLRCSPMKGHSHVYWYRQLPEEGLKFMVYLQKENIIDESGMPKERFSAEFPKEGPSILRIQQVVRGDSAAYFCASSLDHRQNEQFFGPGTRLTVL.

This chain connects TRBV19 to TRBJ2-3, with D unclear. There are 13 residues in the CDR3. Per germline, CDR1 LNHDA and CDR2 SQIVND (reference sequence). Deletions cut 3 bases from V and 1 base from J, with 5 bases between. The CDR3 loop reads CASSMPGTDTQYF. The DNA of the CDR3 is TGTGCCAGTAGTATGCCCGGCACAGATACGCAGTATTTT.

The gene calls are TRBV10-3 and TRBJ2-7; D tentatively fits TRBD1 or TRBD2 (5 bases each). CDR3 length equals 15 residues. Germline lookup yields CDR1 ENHRY and CDR2 SYGVKD. V was cut by 10 bases and J by 0 bases, with 19 bases left in between. CDR3 sequence (DNA): TGTGCCACAGCCTCCTCGGGGCGACACTCCTACGAGCAGTACTTC. Translation: CATASSGRHSYEQYF.

A single count supports this clone. This rearrangement joins TRBV29-1 to TRBJ1-2, with D unclear. Germline assignment: CDR1 SQVTM and CDR2 ANQGSEA. Trimming left V 4 bases short and J 4 bases short, with 7 bases between. This CDR3 is built from 11 residues. Here the CDR3 reads CSVVQLYGYTF. The CDR3 bases are TGCAGCGTTGTACAGCTCTATGGCTACACCTTC.

The chain employs TRBV9 and TRBJ2-5, with 13 bases that match TRBD2. There are 16 residues in the CDR3. Germline CDR1 reads SGDLS; CDR2 reads YYNGEE. Trimming removed 4 bases from V and 2 bases from J; junction bases left unmatched: 5. This chain's CDR3 is CASSPRTSGGQETQYF. The CDR3 bases are TGTGCCAGCAGCCCAAGGACTAGCGGGGGACAAGAGACCCAGTACTTC.

The chain is built from TRBV5-1 and TRBJ1-5; D remains unclear. The CDR3 runs 17 residues. Trimming stripped 4 bases from V and 0 bases from J, with 17 bases between. Germline CDR1 and CDR2: SGHRS and YFSETQ. The CDR3 reads CASSPTGGPYSNQPQHF. CDR3 coding DNA: TGCGCCAGCAGCCCCACGGGAGGGCCCTATAGCAATCAGCCCCAGCATTTT.

The chain uses TRBV5-4 and TRBJ2-1, with a weak D call TRBD2 (5 bases). This CDR3 is 13 amino acids long. CDR1 and CDR2 (germline): SGHNT, YYREEE (reference sequence). V lost 2 bases and J lost 9, with 12 bases in between. CDR3 DNA: TGTGCCAGCAGCTTCGGGGATCTGAGTGAGCAGTTCTTC. It encodes CASSFGDLSEQFF.

The chain carries TRBV29-1 and TRBJ1-3, with D unresolved. The germline V gene has CDR1 SQVTM and CDR2 ANQGSEA. The V end was cut by 5 bases, the J end by 8 bases, with 13 bases between. This CDR3 comprises 12 residues. CDR3 DNA: TGCAGCGTTCGGGTGGCTGGGGACACCATATATTTT. Its protein product is CSVRVAGDTIYF. The complete variable domain, with remaining parts taken from reference TRBV29-1 and TRBJ1-3, reads SAVISQKPSRDICQRGTSLTIQCQVDSQVTMMFWYRQQPGQSLTLIATANQGSEATYESGFVIDKFPISRPNLTFSTLTVSNMSPEDSSIYLCSVRVAGDTIYFGEGSWLTVV.

This clone was seen ten or more times. V gene TRBV14 combines with J gene TRBJ2-1; the D is unclear. Germline lookup yields CDR1 SGHDN and CDR2 FVKESK. V lost 1 base to trimming and J lost 12 bases, with 10 bases between them. This CDR3 contains 12 residues. CDR3 loop: CASSQVAYRQFF. The DNA of the CDR3 is TGTGCCAGCAGCCAAGTAGCATACAGGCAGTTCTTC. The full variable domain, completed using reference TRBV14 and TRBJ2-1, is EAGVTQFPSHSVIEKGQTVTLRCDPISGHDNLYWYRRVMGKEIKFLLHFVKESKQDESGMPNNRFLAERTGGTYSTLKVQPAELEDSGVYFCASSQVAYRQFFGPGTRLTVL.

The genes are TRBV4-3 and TRBJ2-1; TRBD2 matches 9 bases. The V gene end was trimmed by 3 bases and the J gene end by 5 bases; junction bases not matched to a gene: 8. Germline CDR1 is LGHNA and CDR2 is YSLEER. This CDR3 spans 16 amino acids. The CDR3 DNA sequence: TGCGCCAGCAGCCAGGGGCTAGCGGGAAACCACAATGAGCAGTTCTTC. Protein: CASSQGLAGNHNEQFF.